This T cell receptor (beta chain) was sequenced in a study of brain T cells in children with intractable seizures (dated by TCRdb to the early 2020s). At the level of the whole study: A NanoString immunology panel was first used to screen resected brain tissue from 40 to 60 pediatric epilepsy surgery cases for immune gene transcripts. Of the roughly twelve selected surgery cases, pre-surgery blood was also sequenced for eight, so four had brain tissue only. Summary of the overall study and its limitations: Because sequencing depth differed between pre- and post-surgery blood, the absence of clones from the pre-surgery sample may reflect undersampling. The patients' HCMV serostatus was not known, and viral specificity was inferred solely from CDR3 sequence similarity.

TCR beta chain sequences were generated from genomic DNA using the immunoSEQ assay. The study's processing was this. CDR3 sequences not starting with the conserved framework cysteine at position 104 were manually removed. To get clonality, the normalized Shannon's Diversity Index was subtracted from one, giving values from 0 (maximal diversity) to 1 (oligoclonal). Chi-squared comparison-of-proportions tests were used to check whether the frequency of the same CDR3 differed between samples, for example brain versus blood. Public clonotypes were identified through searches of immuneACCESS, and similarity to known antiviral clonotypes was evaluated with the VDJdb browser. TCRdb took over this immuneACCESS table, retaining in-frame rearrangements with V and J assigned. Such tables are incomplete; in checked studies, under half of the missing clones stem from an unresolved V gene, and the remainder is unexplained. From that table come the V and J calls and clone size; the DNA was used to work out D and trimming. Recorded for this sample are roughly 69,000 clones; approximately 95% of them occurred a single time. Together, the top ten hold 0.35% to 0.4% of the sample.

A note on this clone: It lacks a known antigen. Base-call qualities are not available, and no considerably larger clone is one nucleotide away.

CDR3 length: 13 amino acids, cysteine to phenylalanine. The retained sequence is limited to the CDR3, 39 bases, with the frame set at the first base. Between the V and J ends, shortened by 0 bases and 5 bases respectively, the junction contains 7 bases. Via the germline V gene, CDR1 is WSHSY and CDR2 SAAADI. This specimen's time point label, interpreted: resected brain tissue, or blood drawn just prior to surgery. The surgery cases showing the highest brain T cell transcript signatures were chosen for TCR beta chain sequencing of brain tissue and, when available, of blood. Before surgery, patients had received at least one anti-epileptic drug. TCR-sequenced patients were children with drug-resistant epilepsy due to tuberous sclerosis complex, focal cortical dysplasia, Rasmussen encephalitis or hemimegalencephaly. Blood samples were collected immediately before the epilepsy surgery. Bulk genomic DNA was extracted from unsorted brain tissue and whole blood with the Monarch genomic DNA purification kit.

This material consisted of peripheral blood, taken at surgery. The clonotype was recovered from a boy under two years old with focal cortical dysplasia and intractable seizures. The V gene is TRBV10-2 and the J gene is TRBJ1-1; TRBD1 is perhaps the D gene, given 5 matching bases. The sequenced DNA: TGCGCCAGCAGTGAGTCTTGGGGGACTGAAGCTTTCTTT. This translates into CASSESWGTEAFF.